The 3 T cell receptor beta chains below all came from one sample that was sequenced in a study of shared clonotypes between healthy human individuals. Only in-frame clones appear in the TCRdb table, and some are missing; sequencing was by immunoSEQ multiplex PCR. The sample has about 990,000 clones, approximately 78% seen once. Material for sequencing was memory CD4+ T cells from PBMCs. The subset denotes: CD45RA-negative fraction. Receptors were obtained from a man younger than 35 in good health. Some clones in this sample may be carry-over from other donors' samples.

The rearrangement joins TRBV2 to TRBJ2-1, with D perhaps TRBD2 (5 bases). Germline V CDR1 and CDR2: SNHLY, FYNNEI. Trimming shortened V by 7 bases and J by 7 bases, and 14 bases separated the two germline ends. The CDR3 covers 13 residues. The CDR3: CASTRMRENEQFF. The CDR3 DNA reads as TGTGCCAGCACCCGGATGAGGGAAAATGAGCAGTTCTTC.

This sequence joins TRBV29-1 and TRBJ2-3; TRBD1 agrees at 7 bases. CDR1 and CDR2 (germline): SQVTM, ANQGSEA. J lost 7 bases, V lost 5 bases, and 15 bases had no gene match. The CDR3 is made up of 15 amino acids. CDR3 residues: CSVNLPGQNPNTQYF. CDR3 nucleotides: TGCAGCGTTAATCTTCCGGGACAGAACCCTAATACGCAGTATTTT.

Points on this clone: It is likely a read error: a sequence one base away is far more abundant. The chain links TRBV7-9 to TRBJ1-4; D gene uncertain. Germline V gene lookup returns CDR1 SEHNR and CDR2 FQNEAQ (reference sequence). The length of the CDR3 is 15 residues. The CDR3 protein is CASSPKQRINENLFF. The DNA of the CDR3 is TGTGCCAGCAGCCCTAAACAGCGAATTAATGAAAACCTGTTTTTT. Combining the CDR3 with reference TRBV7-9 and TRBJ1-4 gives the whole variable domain DTGVSQNPRHKITKRGQNVTFRCDPISEHNRLYWYRQTLGQGPEFLTYFQNEAQLEKSRLLSDRFSAERPKGSFSTLEIQRTEQGDSAMYLCASSPKQRINENLFFGSGTQLSVL.